One sample yielded the 15 T cell receptor beta chains listed below, sequenced in a study of chemoradiotherapy in HPV16-positive cancers. The assay was immunoSEQ multiplex PCR, and TCRdb's table has in-frame clones only and misses some. The sample lists about 12,000 clones; about 81% were seen once. Collection of the sample occurred from a patient who underwent chemoradiotherapy. These receptors were obtained from a human donor with HPV-associated anogenital cancer.

This chain uses TRBV6-5 with TRBJ2-2; 7 bases line up with TRBD1. Per the germline V gene, CDR1 is MNHEY and CDR2 is SVGAGI. The CDR3 has 14 amino acids. CDR3 loop: CASRQGENTGELFF. DNA for the CDR3: TGTGCATCGCGGCAGGGGGAGAACACCGGGGAGCTGTTTTTT.

The V call is TRBV4-1, the J call TRBJ2-1; D is ambiguous. The CDR3 is 15 residues long. V gave up 0 bases and J gave up 0 bases, with 6 bases separating them. Looked up from germline, CDR1 is MGHRA and CDR2 is YSYEKL. DNA of the CDR3: TGCGCCAGCAGCCAAGAGCCAGTCTCCTACAATGAGCAGTTCTTC. Its translation: CASSQEPVSYNEQFF.

The chain has TRBV5-1 and TRBJ2-5; 9 bases are a match to TRBD1. The CDR3 contains 21 residues. Trimming cost V 0 bases and J 1 base; bases outside gene matches: 19. From germline, CDR1 is SGHRS and CDR2 YFSETQ. CDR3 sequence reads: CASSLEGTGFLRGDSQETQYF. Here the CDR3 DNA reads TGCGCCAGCAGCTTGGAAGGGACAGGGTTTCTTCGGGGGGATTCCCAAGAGACCCAGTACTTC.

This chain links TRBV6-1 with TRBJ2-1; TRBD1 agrees at 8 bases. This CDR3 contains 15 residues. Germline V gene sequence: CDR1 MNHNS, CDR2 SASEGT. Unmatched junction bases numbered 12, after V lost 6 bases and J lost 8 bases. CDR3 sequence: CASSLDRGISDEQFF. For the CDR3, the DNA is TGTGCCAGCAGCCTCGACAGGGGCATATCGGATGAGCAGTTCTTC.

This chain uses TRBV10-3 with TRBJ2-6; 10 nucleotides align to TRBD1. J was trimmed by 1 base and V by 4 bases; bases with no gene match: 7. The CDR3 is 18 residues long. Germline loops: CDR1 ENHRY, CDR2 SYGVKD. CDR3 nucleotide sequence: TGTGCCATCAGTGGTGACAGGGGGCTATCATCTGGGGCCAACGTCCTGACTTTC. It translates to CAISGDRGLSSGANVLTF.

This clone was detected only once. V gene TRBV11-3 combines with J gene TRBJ2-1; tentative D call: TRBD1 (6 bases). The length of the CDR3 is 15 residues. Germline lookup yields CDR1 SGHNT and CDR2 YENEEA. Deletions cut 5 bases from V and 4 bases from J, with 15 bases between. The CDR3 reads CASSPQGSPYNEQFF. The CDR3 bases are TGTGCCAGCAGCCCCCAGGGGAGCCCATACAATGAGCAGTTCTTC.

The chain joins TRBV19 to TRBJ2-7, with D tentatively TRBD2 (6 bases). The CDR3 spans 12 residues. The germline V gene encodes CDR1 LNHDA and CDR2 SQIVND (reference sequence). Trimming pared 6 bases from V and 3 bases from J, leaving 9 bases between. The CDR3 protein is CASSTGGYEQYF. In DNA, the CDR3 is TGTGCCAGTAGCACCGGGGGCTACGAGCAGTACTTC. Full variable domain (rest looked up from reference TRBV19 and TRBJ2-7): DGGITQSPKYLFRKEGQNVTLSCEQNLNHDAMYWYRQDPGQGLRLIYYSQIVNDFQKGDIAEGYSVSREKKESFPLTVTSAQKNPTAFYLCASSTGGYEQYFGPGTRLTVT.

V and J are TRBV18 and TRBJ1-1; the D gene is possibly TRBD1 (6 bases). The V gene's germline CDR1 is KGHSH and CDR2 LQKENI. V was trimmed by 0 bases and J by 8 bases, leaving 10 bases between them. This CDR3 has 13 residues. CDR3 region: CASSPPGGPEAFF. The CDR3 DNA reads TGTGCCAGCTCACCACCGGGGGGGCCAGAAGCTTTCTTT.

This clone was seen more than once but under ten times. This chain uses TRBV4-2 with TRBJ1-6; 8 bases align to TRBD1. J gave up 9 bases and V 2 bases, and 6 bases lay outside the gene matches. CDR1 and CDR2 from the germline V gene are LGHNA and YNFKEQ. The length of the CDR3 is 15 residues. CDR3 in amino acids: CASSQTTGVRSPLHF. The CDR3 coding sequence is TGTGCCAGCAGCCAAACGACAGGGGTTCGTTCACCCCTCCACTTT.

The chain carries TRBV28 and TRBJ2-2, with D uncertain. The CDR3 has 14 amino acids. Germline V gene lookup returns CDR1 MDHEN and CDR2 SYDVKM. Trimming cost V 7 bases and J 1 base, with 10 bases left between them. The CDR3 spells CASIGRGNTGELFF. CDR3 DNA sequence: TGTGCCAGCATCGGCCGAGGGAACACCGGGGAGCTGTTTTTT.

V and J are TRBV10-2 and TRBJ2-7; 7 bases agree with TRBD2. Trimming removed 5 bases from V and 4 bases from J; junction bases left unmatched: 5. CDR3 size: 13 residues. Germline-derived CDR1 and CDR2 are WSHSY and SAAADI. The CDR3 region has the DNA TGCGCCAGCAGTTGGGGGGGGGTATACGAGCAGTACTTC. It yields the protein CASSWGGVYEQYF.

This clone was detected a few times. V is TRBV2 and J is TRBJ1-5; no definite D call. Germline V gene lookup returns CDR1 SNHLY and CDR2 FYNNEI. Trimming removed 6 bases at V and 5 bases at J, with 11 bases between. CDR3 length: 13 residues. The CDR3 here is CASSVGRDQPQHF. Here the CDR3 DNA reads TGTGCCAGCAGCGTAGGCCGTGATCAGCCCCAGCATTTT.

The rearrangement links TRBV14 to TRBJ1-3; no firm D call. The CDR3 sequence is 17 residues long. Germline-derived CDR1 and CDR2 are SGHDN and FVKESK. Trimming took 4 bases from V and 0 from J, leaving 16 bases between them. CDR3 nucleotide sequence: TGTGCCAGCAGCCCCAGGTCCCTAATTCTCTCTGGAAACACCATATATTTT. This sequence encodes CASSPRSLILSGNTIYF.

J is TRBJ1-3 and V is TRBV25-1, with D uncertain. Trimming took 9 bases from V and 9 from J, leaving 15 bases between them. The CDR3 consists of 12 residues. Germline lookup yields CDR1 MGHDK and CDR2 SYGVNS. In nucleotides, the CDR3 is TGTGCCAGAATAAGGCAGTGGGGCACCATATATTTT. Encoded protein: CARIRQWGTIYF.

This clone has more than one count but fewer than ten. The genes are TRBV29-1 and TRBJ1-1, with a weak D call TRBD1 (5 bases). This CDR3 has 12 residues. Germline lookup yields CDR1 SQVTM and CDR2 ANQGSEA. V was trimmed by 3 bases and J by 10 bases, leaving 15 bases between them. The CDR3 nucleotides read TGCAGCGTTGACAGGGATTCAGGTAGAGCTTTCTTT. Translated, it gives CSVDRDSGRAFF.